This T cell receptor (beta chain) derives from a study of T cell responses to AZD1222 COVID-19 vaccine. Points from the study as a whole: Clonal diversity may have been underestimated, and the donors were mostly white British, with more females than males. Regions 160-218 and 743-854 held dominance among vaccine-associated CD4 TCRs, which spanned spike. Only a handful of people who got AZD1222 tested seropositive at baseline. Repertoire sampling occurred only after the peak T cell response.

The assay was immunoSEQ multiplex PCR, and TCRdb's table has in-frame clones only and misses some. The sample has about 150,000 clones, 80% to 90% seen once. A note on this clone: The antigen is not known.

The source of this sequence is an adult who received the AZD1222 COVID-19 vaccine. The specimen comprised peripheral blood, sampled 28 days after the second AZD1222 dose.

This chain's CDR3 is CASSPMSGDYNEQFF. CDR3 DNA: TGTGCCAGCTCACCAATGTCCGGGGACTACAATGAGCAGTTCTTC. The chain uses TRBV18 and TRBJ2-1; tentatively, D is TRBD2 (5 bases). V lost 2 bases to trimming and J lost 3 bases, with 11 bases between them. CDR3 length equals 15 residues. Germline assignment: CDR1 KGHSH and CDR2 LQKENI. Full variable domain (rest looked up from reference TRBV18 and TRBJ2-1): NAGVMQNPRHLVRRRGQEARLRCSPMKGHSHVYWYRQLPEEGLKFMVYLQKENIIDESGMPKERFSAEFPKEGPSILRIQQVVRGDSAAYFCASSPMSGDYNEQFFGPGTRLTVL.